The 7 T cell receptor beta chains below all came from one sample that was sequenced in a study of T cell repertoires in cytomegalovirus infection. TCRdb passed the reads through MiXCR, listing each CDR3 protein once. The data hold around 230,000 distinct CDR3 sequences, with 6.5% observed a single time. Input material: PBMCs. The source is a human donor in good health (CMV status not recorded). Some clones in this sample may be carry-over from other donors' samples.

As concerns this clonotype: A read error may account for a junction end that differs from germline. The chain has TRBV5-1 and TRBJ2-7; perhaps TRBD1 as D (5 bases). The CDR3 covers 10 residues. In germline, CDR1 is SGHRS, CDR2 YFSETQ. CDR3 sequence (DNA): TGCGCCAGCAGCTTGGGAGACAGTCGATTC. Translated, it gives CASSLGDSRF.

This clonotype was recorded at least ten times. The chain uses TRBV28 and TRBJ2-1; TRBD1 matches 12 bases. The CDR3 runs to 19 residues. The germline gives CDR1 MDHEN, CDR2 SYDVKM. The V segment lost 5 bases and the J segment 7 bases; nucleotides outside the gene matches: 18. The CDR3 coding sequence is TGTGCCAGCAGTCGCATGGGGTTGGGGACAGGGGGCGCTGGTAATGAGCAGTTCTTC. It encodes CASSRMGLGTGGAGNEQFF. Full variable domain (remainder filled in from reference TRBV28 and TRBJ2-1): DVKVTQSSRYLVKRTGEKVFLECVQDMDHENMFWYRQDPGLGLRLIYFSYDVKMKEKGDIPEGYSVSREKKERFSLILESASTNQTSMYLCASSRMGLGTGGAGNEQFFGPGTRLTVL.

This clonotype was found many times. The chain uses TRBV11-3 and TRBJ1-5; D is unresolved. V was cut by 5 bases and J by 5 bases, with 16 bases left in between. Germline loops: CDR1 SGHNT, CDR2 YENEEA. This CDR3 has 15 amino acids. CDR3: CASSVRNLFDQPQHF. DNA for the CDR3: TGTGCCAGCAGCGTTCGCAACCTCTTTGATCAGCCCCAGCATTTT.

The table lists this clonotype with many counts. The chain links TRBV6-2 or TRBV6-3 to TRBJ2-1, with 7 bases that match TRBD1. This CDR3 has 15 amino acids. V shed 2 bases, J shed 10 bases, and the junction held 11 bases outside the gene matches. Germline V gene data show CDR1 as MNHEY and CDR2 as SVGEGT. CDR3 DNA sequence: TGTGCCAGCAGTTACCCCCCGACAGGGTCCGGGGAGCAGTTCTTC. Its protein is CASSYPPTGSGEQFF.

At least ten counts were recorded for this clonotype. The chain links TRBV10-3 to TRBJ1-2; TRBD1 aligns across 7 bases. The germline CDR1 and CDR2 sequences are ENHRY and SYGVKD. CDR3 length: 15 residues. The V segment lost 1 base and the J segment 6 bases; nucleotides outside the gene matches: 8. CDR3 in amino acids: CAISEFLGTANGYTF. As DNA, the CDR3 is TGTGCCATCAGTGAGTTCCTCGGGACAGCCAATGGCTACACCTTC.

This clonotype has at least ten counts. V is TRBV12-3 or TRBV12-4 and J is TRBJ1-2, with 11 bases that match TRBD1. The CDR3 length is 17 residues. Trimming at V came to 8 bases and at J to 4 bases, leaving 15 bases not matched to a gene. The CDR3 spells CASFRDRDRGSSYGYTF. CDR3 DNA: TGTGCCAGCTTTCGGGACCGGGACAGGGGGAGTAGCTATGGCTACACCTTC.

Of note for this clonotype: This could be a read error, since a much larger clone is one nucleotide away. The chain combines TRBV12-3 or TRBV12-4 with TRBJ2-7, with 7 bases lining up with TRBD2. Losses at the gene ends were 5 bases for V and 6 bases for J; bases not matched to a gene: 7. This CDR3 has 13 amino acids. CDR3 sequence reads: CASSRLADCEQYF. In nucleotides, the CDR3 is TGTGCCAGCAGTCGTCTAGCGGACTGCGAGCAGTACTTC.